Below, 18 T cell receptor beta chains from the same sample are listed, as sequenced in a study of CD8+CD57+ T cells in acquired aplastic anemia. In patients chosen for sequencing, flow cytometry had shown CD8+CD57+ cell expansion. Both TCR beta VDJ combination and CDR3 sequence profiling were carried out. Genomic DNA was the template for this profiling. TCRdb fed the reads into MiXCR, producing one record per CDR3 protein. The sample contains approximately 80,000 distinct CDR3 sequences, roughly three quarters of which appear only once. Sequenced material: sorted CD4+, CD8+, or CD8+CD57+ T cells (not recorded which) from PBMCs. Receptor source: a human donor with aplastic anemia.

This rearrangement joins TRBV10-2 to TRBJ1-1, with TRBD1 identical over 8 bases. The length of the CDR3 is 15 residues. The germline V gene has CDR1 WSHSY and CDR2 SAAADI. V lost 0 bases to trimming and J lost 11 bases; unmatched junction nucleotides: 11. The CDR3 spells CASSESGQGFHEAFF. CDR3 sequence (DNA): TGCGCCAGCAGTGAGTCAGGACAGGGCTTCCATGAGGCTTTCTTT.

This chain links TRBV20-1 with TRBJ1-6, with D unclear. Germline V gives CDR1 DFQATT, CDR2 SNEGSKA (reference sequence). The CDR3 length is 13 residues. Trimming removed 1 base from V and 11 bases from J, with 12 bases in between. The CDR3 here is CSARGRLGTPLHF. The CDR3 bases are TGCAGTGCTAGAGGTCGCTTAGGGACACCCCTCCACTTT.

The chain is built from TRBV25-1 and TRBJ1-2; TRBD1 is a possible D gene (5 bases). The CDR3 loop spans 13 amino acids. V lost 1 base and J 8 bases, leaving 11 bases between the germline ends. Germline V lookup: CDR1 MGHDK, CDR2 SYGVNS. Here the CDR3 DNA reads TGTGCCAGCAGTGAATCCCAGGGTGCCGGCTACACCTTC. Its protein is CASSESQGAGYTF.

V is TRBV7-9 and J is TRBJ1-2; 8 bases are shared with TRBD1. The CDR3 consists of 13 residues. Germline-derived CDR1 and CDR2 are SEHNR and FQNEAQ (reference sequence). Trimming removed 5 bases from V and 3 bases from J; junction bases left unmatched: 2. The DNA for the CDR3 is TGTGCCAGCAGCGAGACAGGGGACTATGGCTACACCTTC. It encodes CASSETGDYGYTF.

This chain links TRBV10-3 with TRBJ2-1; TRBD2 is a possible D gene (5 bases). This CDR3 region has 14 residues. Germline V gene sequence: CDR1 ENHRY, CDR2 SYGVKD. V lost 4 bases and J 4 bases, leaving 11 bases between the germline ends. CDR3: CAISGGELYNEQFF. For the CDR3, the DNA is TGTGCCATCAGTGGTGGGGAGCTATACAATGAGCAGTTCTTC.

This chain joins TRBV2 and TRBJ2-7; 8 nucleotides align to TRBD2. The V gene end was trimmed by 0 bases and the J gene end by 1 base; junction bases not matched to a gene: 2. This CDR3 contains 15 residues. In germline, CDR1 is SNHLY, CDR2 FYNNEI. The CDR3 loop reads CASSEAASGSYEQYF. In DNA, the CDR3 is TGTGCCAGCAGTGAAGCGGCTAGCGGGTCCTACGAGCAGTACTTC.

The chain couples TRBV29-1 to TRBJ1-2; D gene uncertain. The CDR3 totals 12 residues. Germline V gene lookup returns CDR1 SQVTM and CDR2 ANQGSEA. V lost 0 bases to trimming and J lost 3 bases, with 5 bases between them. CDR3 sequence reads: CSVEDTYYGYTF. The CDR3 region has the DNA TGCAGCGTTGAAGACACCTACTATGGCTACACCTTC.

The chain combines TRBV19 with TRBJ1-5; no reliable D call. The CDR3 has 14 residues. The germline gives CDR1 LNHDA, CDR2 SQIVND (reference sequence). The V and J ends lost 1 base and 4 bases respectively, with 8 bases between them. CDR3 loop: CASSIGPDNQPQHF. CDR3 bases: TGTGCCAGTAGTATAGGTCCCGATAATCAGCCCCAGCATTTT.

This clonotype was observed a single time. V gene TRBV7-2 combines with J gene TRBJ2-7, with 8 bases matching TRBD2. The V segment lost 1 base and the J segment 6 bases; nucleotides outside the gene matches: 17. The germline V gene encodes CDR1 SGHTA and CDR2 FQGNSA. CDR3 length: 18 residues. Here the CDR3 reads CASSLGGLAGSYGIEQYF. In DNA, the CDR3 is TGTGCCAGCAGCTTAGGTGGGCTAGCGGGCTCGTACGGGATCGAGCAGTACTTC. Supplemented by reference TRBV7-2 and TRBJ2-7, the full variable domain reads GAGVSQSPSNKVTEKGKDVELRCDPISGHTALYWYRQSLGQGLEFLIYFQGNSAPDKSGLPSDRFSAERTGGSVSTLTIQRTQQEDSAVYLCASSLGGLAGSYGIEQYFGPGTRLTVT.

This sequence joins TRBV27 and TRBJ2-7; D gene uncertain. V was trimmed by 2 bases and J by 2 bases, leaving 16 bases between them. This CDR3 has 16 residues. Looked up from germline, CDR1 is MNHEY and CDR2 is SMNVEV (reference sequence). The CDR3 protein is CASSLKKTWPPYEQYF. The CDR3 DNA follows: TGTGCCAGCAGTTTAAAAAAAACCTGGCCCCCCTACGAGCAGTACTTC.

This chain links TRBV7-8 with TRBJ1-5; D possibly corresponds to TRBD1 (6 bases). V was pared by 5 bases and J by 0 bases, with 20 bases between. In germline, CDR1 is SGHVS, CDR2 FQNEAQ. The CDR3 consists of 18 residues. The DNA of the CDR3 is TGTGCCAGCAGCCTACGGGAGCGTCAGGGGAATAGCAATCAGCCCCAGCATTTT. It specifies CASSLRERQGNSNQPQHF.

The chain joins TRBV15 to TRBJ1-5, with D unresolved. The germline gives CDR1 LNHNV, CDR2 YYDKDF (reference sequence). Trimming left V 0 bases short and J 1 base short, with 10 bases between. This CDR3 comprises 16 residues. CDR3: CATSRDAGPSNQPQHF. CDR3 sequence (DNA): TGTGCCACCAGCAGAGATGCAGGTCCGAGCAATCAGCCCCAGCATTTT.

This chain uses TRBV24-1 with TRBJ2-1; 11 bases match TRBD2. CDR3 length: 13 residues. The V segment lost 9 bases and the J segment 4 bases; nucleotides outside the gene matches: 1. Germline V lookup: CDR1 KGHDR, CDR2 SFDVKD. This CDR3 reads CATGTSGYNEQFF. The CDR3 DNA reads TGTGCCACCGGGACTAGCGGATACAATGAGCAGTTCTTC.

The genes are TRBV20-1 and TRBJ1-5; perhaps TRBD1 as D (6 bases). CDR1 and CDR2 (germline): DFQATT, SNEGSKA (reference sequence). The CDR3 runs to 13 residues. The ends were cut back, 2 bases at V and 5 bases at J, with 10 bases in the middle. In DNA, the CDR3 is TGCAGTGCTAGAAAGGGGGTGGATCAGCCCCAGCATTTT. Translated: CSARKGVDQPQHF.

J is TRBJ1-1 and V is TRBV19, with TRBD1 matching 9 bases. Germline CDR1 LNHDA, CDR2 SQIVND (reference sequence). This CDR3 is built from 15 residues. J gave up 6 bases and V 7 bases, and 12 bases lay outside the gene matches. Written as DNA, the CDR3 is TGTGCCAGTACCTCCGGGACAGGGTTTGTGGCTGAAGCTTTCTTT. It codes for CASTSGTGFVAEAFF.

The chain carries TRBV24-1 and TRBJ2-3, with D possibly being TRBD1 or TRBD2 (5 bases each). V shed 11 bases and J shed 0 bases, with 14 bases lying between them. This CDR3 comprises 14 residues. Germline CDR1 is KGHDR and CDR2 is SFDVKD. CDR3 amino acids: CAIRGRQSTDTQYF. CDR3 nucleotide sequence: TGTGCCATCCGGGGTAGACAGAGCACAGATACGCAGTATTTT.

V and J are TRBV6-5 and TRBJ1-6; D perhaps matches TRBD1 (5 bases). V lost 4 bases, J lost 2 bases, and 9 bases lay in between. This CDR3 has 15 amino acids. In germline, CDR1 is MNHEY, CDR2 SVGAGI. The DNA of the CDR3 is TGTGCCAGCAGTTCAGGGATAACCTATAATTCACCCCTCCACTTT. This encodes CASSSGITYNSPLHF.

The chain couples TRBV29-1 to TRBJ2-7; the D call may be TRBD1 or TRBD2 (6 bases each). This CDR3 comprises 12 residues. The germline gives CDR1 SQVTM, CDR2 ANQGSEA. V was cut by 7 bases and J by 9 bases, with 19 bases left in between. As DNA, the CDR3 is TGCAGCGCCGATTACCGTGGGGGGCCGCAGTACTTC. Translated: CSADYRGGPQYF.